This T cell receptor (beta chain) was profiled in a study of cytomegalovirus exposure and HLA in healthy donors. Germline loops: CDR1 SEHNR, CDR2 FQNEAQ (reference sequence). The CDR3 has 14 residues. Trimming cost V 1 base and J 8 bases; bases outside gene matches: 6. The PCR contained 60 Vbeta and 13 Jbeta primers. Measured with immunoSEQ multiplex PCR; TCRdb has only the in-frame clones, and not every one. Of about 120,000 clones in the sample, 81% were seen once. Sequenced sample: PBMCs. This rearrangement joins TRBV7-9 to TRBJ1-2, with TRBD1 matching over 8 bases. This clonotype was obtained from a woman aged 40 to 50 in good health and CMV-seronegative. CDR3 residues: CASSLVATGVGYTF. The DNA of the CDR3 is TGTGCCAGCAGCTTAGTTGCGACAGGGGTGGGCTACACCTTC.